The rows below give T cell receptor beta chains drawn from one sample of a study of tumor-infiltrating lymphocytes in primary liver carcinoma. MiXCR, applied by TCRdb to the multiplex PCR reads, yields one record per CDR3 protein. The sample has about 210,000 distinct CDR3 sequences, around 60% seen once. The specimen was peripheral blood. The receptors come from an older woman with primary liver carcinoma and hepatitis B virus infection. Each CDR3 is given with its conserved first and last residue. Each record gives: V gene, clone size, J gene, CDR3 protein. For some rows the clone size is stated as once, few or many, or as a class when expanded; others skip it.

TRBV11-2	NA	TRBJ2-4	CVSSPRLAGGPRIKNTQYF
TRBV28	few	TRBJ2-1	CASSLWQGKWHEQFF
TRBV11-2	NA	TRBJ1-2	CAGSFGDYGYTF
TRBV6-1	many	TRBJ1-4	CASSHWTQTGEKLFF
TRBV5-6	few	TRBJ2-2	CASSLRGYFTGELFF
TRBV10-3	NA	TRBJ1-3	CAISEEGLVGNTIYF
TRBV4-2	NA	TRBJ1-2	CAGSPTWGDLNYGYTF
TRBV5-6	NA	TRBJ2-1	CASSEAISGSFDEQFF
TRBV11-2	once	TRBJ2-3	CASSPMWSLADTQYF
TRBV5-1	NA	TRBJ2-3	CASSLGQSSTDTQYF
TRBV28	NA	TRBJ2-3	CASSPDRGLGDTQYF
TRBV11-2	NA	TRBJ2-5	CANSLSTGVQETQYF
TRBV4-1	many	TRBJ2-7	CASSQERTGVDEQYF
TRBV10-3	NA	TRBJ1-4	CAISESMGLEKLFF
TRBV4-2	many	TRBJ2-1	CASSQELLGNEQFF
TRBV11-3	NA	TRBJ2-3	CASSLPGYPADTQYF
TRBV11-2	NA	TRBJ2-5	CSSSLQQEGVGGETQYF
TRBV5-1	many	TRBJ1-1	CASSLQGDTEAFF
TRBV7-9	few	TRBJ2-7	CARHGTVPYEQYF
TRBV28	few	TRBJ2-7	CASNLGTTSSYEQYF
TRBV6-1	many	TRBJ1-1	CASSEAWGMNTEAFF
TRBV5-1	NA	TRBJ1-1	CAGSKDRGEAFF
TRBV2	NA	TRBJ2-2	CASSGSAGWGTGELFF
TRBV11-2	NA	TRBJ2-5	CVSSARLTGGETQYF
TRBV6-9	few	TRBJ2-3	CASSSTPSAGTGNTDTQYF
TRBV5-5	NA	TRBJ2-2	CASSFSGATGKLFF
TRBV5-1	NA	TRBJ2-7	CASSLRGRMDEQYF
TRBV11-2	once	TRBJ1-5	CASSWVRVNKPQHF
TRBV12-5	NA	TRBJ2-2	CASGLEGAGTWELFF
TRBV5-6	many	TRBJ2-1	CASSPFKRDRVIDEQFF
TRBV6-1	NA	TRBJ2-1	CASSDRGLAGCNEHFF
TRBV5-1	few	TRBJ2-2	CASSLPGLAGAAGELFF
TRBV29-1	many	TRBJ2-3	CSVSGLAGGGGTDTQYF
TRBV5-1	NA	TRBJ1-6	CASSHGGTTGSPLHF
TRBV24-1	NA	TRBJ2-1	CATSVPPGDRGHDEQFF
TRBV4-1	many	TRBJ2-3	CASRETSGITDTQYF
TRBV29-1	NA	TRBJ2-1	CSVEPMGNEQFF
TRBV12-3/TRBV12-4	NA	TRBJ1-5	CVSSATQGAKIGQPQHF
TRBV28	NA	TRBJ1-5	CATHVYPDRGNQPQHF
TRBV7-9	NA	TRBJ2-2	CASTLLAGGGGELFF
TRBV4-2	NA	TRBJ1-3	CASSPKTGVGNTIYF
TRBV11-3	NA	TRBJ2-1	CASSLESLGGGNGQFF
TRBV11-3	NA	TRBJ2-1	CASSFNRQGARNEQFF
TRBV11-2	many	TRBJ2-7	CASSDSGQIVSYEQYF
TRBV20-1	once	TRBJ2-1	CSARDFRGLALNEQFF
TRBV14	many	TRBJ1-1	CASSQDFAGVGAFF
TRBV11-2	NA	TRBJ2-5	CACSYSRSSGRGTQYF
TRBV12-1	many	TRBJ1-1	CASSIGQGRNTEAFF
TRBV4-1	NA	TRBJ1-2	CASTQPGRANYGYTF